A selection of T cell receptor beta chains follows, all from one sample in a study of neurological immune-mediated disorders. TCRdb re-called the 5' RACE reads with MiXCR, one entry per CDR3 protein. The table records approximately 51,000 distinct CDR3 sequences, around 3.3% of them present only once. The sample comprised PBMCs. Source of these receptors: a middle-aged man with multiple sclerosis. CDR3s include the opening cysteine and the closing phenylalanine or tryptophan. A D gene is named only where the DNA matches it firmly. Rows give clone size only sometimes, using once, few, many, or a class for an expanded clone.

TRBD1	TRBV28	TRBJ1-5	many	TGTGCCAGCAGTACAGGGGTCCAGCCCCAGCATTTT	CASSTGVQPQHF
.	TRBV5-1	TRBJ2-5	many	TGCGCCAGCAGCTCCCGAGAGACCCAGTACTTC	CASSSRETQYF
.	TRBV6-5	TRBJ2-7	many	TGTGCCAGCAGTCCCCCTGGGACCGGGTTCGAGCAGTACTTC	CASSPPGTGFEQYF
TRBD2	TRBV20-1	TRBJ2-3	many	TGCAGTGCTGGGACTAGCGGGGGGGGCACCCCCGATACGCAGTATTTT	CSAGTSGGGTPDTQYF
.	TRBV7-2	TRBJ2-3	few	TGTGCCAGCAGCCCCGAAGCCCTGCGGGGAGGAGATACGCAGTATTTT	CASSPEALRGGDTQYF
TRBD2	TRBV20-1	TRBJ2-7	many	TGCAGTTCCCGGCCCGGCGGGGGGGATTCCTACGAGCAGTACTTC	CSSRPGGGDSYEQYF
.	TRBV4-1	TRBJ1-2	many	TGCGCCAGCAGCCAAGTGTGGGTGAGCTATGGCTACACCTTC	CASSQVWVSYGYTF
.	TRBV12-3/TRBV12-4	TRBJ2-3	many	TGTGCCAGCAGTTCTAATCTTGCTAGCACAGATACGCAGTATTTT	CASSSNLASTDTQYF
.	TRBV4-1	TRBJ1-5	many	TGCGCCAGCAGCCAAGCGGGGAGGGATGGCAATCAGCCCCAGCATTTT	CASSQAGRDGNQPQHF
TRBD2	TRBV10-3	TRBJ2-7	many	TGTGCCACCAAGGGACTAGCTGGAGCCTACGAGCAGTACTTC	CATKGLAGAYEQYF
TRBD1	TRBV20-1	TRBJ2-2	many	TGCAGTGCTAGAAACCGACGACAGGGGACGAACACCGGGGAGCTGTTTTTT	CSARNRRQGTNTGELFF
TRBD2	TRBV12-3/TRBV12-4	TRBJ2-3	many	TGTGCCAGCAGTGCCATAGCGGGGGGGCCGGCAGATACGCAGTATTTT	CASSAIAGGPADTQYF
.	TRBV6-6	TRBJ2-5	many	TGTGCCAGCAGTTACGGAGCGGCAAAAGAGACCCAGTACTTC	CASSYGAAKETQYF
.	TRBV6-5	TRBJ1-5	many	TGTGCCAGCAGTTTCACACAGGGACAGCCCCAGCATTTT	CASSFTQGQPQHF
.	TRBV3-1	TRBJ2-1	many	TGTGCCAGCAGCGGCACAGCGGGCATTTACAATGAGCAGTTCTTC	CASSGTAGIYNEQFF
.	TRBV15	TRBJ2-7	.	TGTGCCACCAGCAGGGAGACAGACGAGCAGTACTTC	CATSRETDEQYF
.	TRBV30	TRBJ2-1	many	TGTGCCTGGAGTCGACTCAGGGACTTAGATCGGCAGTTCTTC	CAWSRLRDLDRQFF
.	TRBV15	TRBJ2-1	many	TGTGCCACCAGCAGATTTGGGGAGCAGTTCTTC	CATSRFGEQFF
TRBD1	TRBV10-2	TRBJ1-2	many	TGCGCCAGCAGCTTCACAGGGGGCTACTATGGCTACACCTTC	CASSFTGGYYGYTF
.	TRBV18	TRBJ1-1	.	TGTGCAAGCTCACCAGGAATCAGCAGGGACACTGAAGCTTTCTTT	CASSPGISRDTEAFF
.	TRBV20-1	TRBJ1-1	many	TGCAGTGCTAGAGACTGGAACACTGAAGCTTTCTTT	CSARDWNTEAFF
.	TRBV20-1	TRBJ1-2	many	TGCAGTGCTTCGTTTTCGGGGGGCTATGGCTACACCTTC	CSASFSGGYGYTF
TRBD1	TRBV25-1	TRBJ2-3	many	TGTGCCAGCAGTTCTCTAGGGACAGGGAAAGATACGCAGTATTTT	CASSSLGTGKDTQYF
.	TRBV7-6	TRBJ2-3	many	TGTGCCAGCAGCTTAGGGGTTAGGGCCACTAGCACAGATACGCAGTATTTT	CASSLGVRATSTDTQYF
TRBD2	TRBV12-3/TRBV12-4	TRBJ2-3	few	TGTGCCAGCAGTTTAAGAGCGGGGGCCCTCACAGATACGCAGTATTTT	CASSLRAGALTDTQYF
.	TRBV24-1	TRBJ2-7	many	TGTGCCACCAGTGATCTGGGGCAGGGGCCGACCTACGAGCAGTACTTC	CATSDLGQGPTYEQYF
TRBD2	TRBV7-2	TRBJ2-3	many	TGTGCCAGCAGCTCCCAACTTCTAGCGGTCACAGATACGCAGTATTTT	CASSSQLLAVTDTQYF
TRBD1	TRBV10-3	TRBJ1-1	many	TGTGCCACATGGACAGGGGGGAACACTGAAGCTTTCTTT	CATWTGGNTEAFF
.	TRBV20-1	TRBJ1-1	many	TGCAGTGCTAGAAACCCTGCAGGGACTGGAGACACTGAAGCTTTCTTT	CSARNPAGTGDTEAFF
TRBD1	TRBV28	TRBJ1-5	many	TGTGCCAGCAAGTTAGGGGACAGGGGGAGGGGGGGTAATCAGCCCCAGCATTTT	CASKLGDRGRGGNQPQHF
TRBD2	TRBV6-5	TRBJ2-5	many	TGTGCCAGCAGCGGGACTAGGGTAGAGACCCAGTACTTC	CASSGTRVETQYF
.	TRBV7-2	TRBJ2-5	many	TGTGCCAGCAGCTTGGGTGGACGGGAGACCCAGTACTTC	CASSLGGRETQYF
.	TRBV12-3/TRBV12-4	TRBJ1-1	many	TGTGCCAGCAGTTTAGAGGTGAACACTGAAGCTTTCTTT	CASSLEVNTEAFF
.	TRBV9	TRBJ2-2	many	TGTGCCAGCAGCGACACTTGGGGAGGGGAGCTGTTTTTT	CASSDTWGGELFF
.	TRBV2	TRBJ2-1	many	TGTGCCAGCAGTGTTGAGGAGGGTTACAATGAGCAGTTCTTC	CASSVEEGYNEQFF
TRBD1	TRBV10-3	TRBJ1-4	.	TGTGCCACGGGACAGGGGGGTACTAATGAAAAACTGTTTTTT	CATGQGGTNEKLFF
.	TRBV18	TRBJ2-3	many	TGTGCCAGCTCACCGCCTATCAGAAGACCCACAGATACGCAGTATTTT	CASSPPIRRPTDTQYF
TRBD1	TRBV30	TRBJ1-2	many	TGTGCCTGGAGTGGACAGGGTTACCCTTATGGCTACACCTTC	CAWSGQGYPYGYTF
TRBD1	TRBV12-3/TRBV12-4	TRBJ2-4	many	TGTGCCAGCAGTTCACAGGGGGCCAAAAACATTCAGTACTTC	CASSSQGAKNIQYF